Given below is one T cell receptor (beta chain) in context. As yet, its antigen is unknown. The CDR3 is 14 residues long. Germline CDR1 reads SEHNR; CDR2 reads FQNEAQ (reference sequence). The V and J ends lost 2 bases and 0 bases respectively, with 7 bases between them. Libraries were prepared by immunoSEQ multiplex PCR; TCRdb keeps only in-frame clonotypes and omits some of them. Found here are about 120,000 clones, over 75% of them singletons; the top ten hold 0.15% to 0.2%. This sample stems from a study of graft-versus-host responses after intestinal transplantation. Overall study: Every recipient underwent anti-thymocyte globulin induction, then tacrolimus and steroids for roughly 3 years.

Regarding the study as a whole: Recipient bone marrow held GvH clones, some seen earlier in ileum or blood.

This specimen consisted of unstimulated CD4+ T cells sorted from spleen or lymph node cells, obtained before intestinal transplant. This clonotype was sampled from a human donor who received an intestinal transplant. The chain recombines TRBV7-9 with TRBJ1-1, with no clear D. CDR3 loop: CASSLTSLNTEAFF. DNA of the CDR3: TGTGCCAGCAGCTTAACTTCGTTGAACACTGAAGCTTTCTTT. The full variable domain, completed using reference TRBV7-9 and TRBJ1-1, is DTGVSQNPRHKITKRGQNVTFRCDPISEHNRLYWYRQTLGQGPEFLTYFQNEAQLEKSRLLSDRFSAERPKGSFSTLEIQRTEQGDSAMYLCASSLTSLNTEAFFGQGTRLTVV.